Below, one TCR beta chain is given with its context. Its antigen target is currently unknown. Within one base of it there is no much larger clone, and no base qualities were kept. This specimen comes from a study of PD-L1 blockade in urothelial cancer (dated by TCRdb to the late 2010s). About the study as a whole: Therapy was started at some point between 2013 and 2015 for all patients, and atezolizumab 1,200 mg was administered intravenously every 3 weeks. Twenty-five of 29 patients were males with bladder-origin urothelial cancer, and about 60% of the 29 reported a prior smoking history. An ECOG performance status of 0 or 1 was recorded for the patients, and 0 to 3 prior chemotherapy regimens had been received by the patients. Blood samples were analyzed at two time points: 3 weeks after treatment start (second dose) and 6 weeks after treatment start. Blood samples gave median yields of approximately 130,000 T cells and 82,636 unique TCRs, along with a median clonality of approximately 0.08. The study, an exploratory multi-omic analysis, examined somatic, immune and clinical correlates of response to PD-L1 blockade with atezolizumab in urothelial cancer. Pretreatment tumor samples and matched peripheral blood, collected serially before and after atezolizumab treatment, underwent TCR sequencing. Durable clinical benefit was defined as progression-free survival longer than 6 months, and TCR features were also tested against progression-free and overall survival. In the same patients, pretreatment tumors underwent whole exome sequencing and RNA sequencing in addition to TCR sequencing. Durable clinical benefit was achieved by nine patients and was not achieved by 20 patients. Pretreatment blood TCR-seq was available for under 35 patients, at least one posttreatment blood collection was obtained for some 25 patients, and tumor TCR-seq was available for some 25 patients.

The CDR3, cysteine through phenylalanine, is 16 amino acids long. The entry retains the CDR3 DNA only, 48 bases that are in frame from base 1. CDR1 and CDR2, looked up from the germline V gene, are SGHDT and YYEEEE. Relative to germline, V is missing 4 bases and J is missing 4 bases, with 9 bases of the junction outside any gene match. Synthetic TCR analog templates were spiked into each PCR to estimate absolute template abundance from read counts. The immunoSEQ assay was used to amplify TCRbeta CDR3 regions from genomic DNA with bias-controlled V and J gene primers. Sequencing of rearranged TCRbeta segments was performed at approximately 20X coverage. As for how the authors treated the data: Clustering was used to correct sequencing errors, and CDR3s were annotated against IMGT to assign V, D and J genes. Out-of-frame and stop-codon sequences were excluded, and only productive TCRbeta rearrangements were used in downstream analyses. Clonality was computed as one minus Shannon entropy normalized by the log of the number of unique productive sequences. Clones differing between time points or between blood and tumor were identified by Fisher's exact test with Benjamini-Hochberg correction at adjusted p below 0.01. TCRdb obtained this table from immuneACCESS and retained in-frame rearrangements with V and J assigned. These tables miss some clones; where compared with another copy, unresolved V genes account for less than half of the shortfall, and the remainder is unexplained. That table is the source of V, J and clone size, and D and trimming were worked out from the DNA. This sample gives 43,000 or so clones in total; 80% of them show up just once. About a sixth of the sample is taken by the ten largest.

This specimen's time point label, per the study, means: pretreatment peripheral blood. The cohort included about 30 patients with locally advanced or metastatic urothelial carcinoma who were treated at Memorial Sloan Kettering on a trial protocol. Peripheral blood mononuclear cells were collected pretreatment and during treatment, at between 1 and 8 total time points per patient. The Qiagen DNeasy Blood extraction kit was used to purify genomic DNA from total PBMCs and from tumor samples. PBMCs were collected pretreatment and during treatment, and were isolated and stored as previously described. What the authors observed across the whole study: A pretreatment peripheral blood TCR clonality below the median was linked to improved progression-free and overall survival. Because of the small sample size (n ≈ 29) and the many exploratory analyses performed, the results are intended to be regarded as hypothesis-generating. Greater expansion of tumor-associated TCR clones in peripheral blood 3 weeks after the start of treatment was observed in patients with durable benefit (n of about 24, p = 0.022).

The sample consisted of PBMCs, taken around atezolizumab (anti-PD-L1) treatment. The source of this sequence is a man aged 55-75 years with urothelial cancer. The chain joins TRBV5-6 to TRBJ1-1, with 11 central nucleotides matching TRBD1. The bases read TGTGCCAGCAGCCCCGGACAGGGGGCAGGGAGCACTGAAGCTTTCTTT. It specifies CASSPGQGAGSTEAFF. Reference TRBV5-6 and TRBJ1-1 proteins supply the regions before and after the CDR3; the full variable domain is: DAGVTQSPTHLIKTRGQQVTLRCSPKSGHDTVSWYQQALGQGPQFIFQYYEEEERQRGNFPDRFSGHQFPNYSSELNVNALLLGDSALYLCASSPGQGAGSTEAFFGQGTRLTVV.